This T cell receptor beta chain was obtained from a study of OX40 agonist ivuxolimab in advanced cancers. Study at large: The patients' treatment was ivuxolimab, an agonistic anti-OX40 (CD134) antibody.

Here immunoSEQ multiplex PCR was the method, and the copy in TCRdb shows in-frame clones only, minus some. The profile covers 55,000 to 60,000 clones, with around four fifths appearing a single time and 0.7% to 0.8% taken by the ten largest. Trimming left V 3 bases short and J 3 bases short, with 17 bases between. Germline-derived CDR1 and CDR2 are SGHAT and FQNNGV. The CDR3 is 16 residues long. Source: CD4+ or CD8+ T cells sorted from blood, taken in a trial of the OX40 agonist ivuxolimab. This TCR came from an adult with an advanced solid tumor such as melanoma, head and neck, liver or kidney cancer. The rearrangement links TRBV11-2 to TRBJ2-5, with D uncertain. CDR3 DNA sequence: TGTGCCAGCAGCTTGTTTTTTGGCGGCTCGGAAGAGACCCAGTACTTC. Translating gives CASSLFFGGSEETQYF.